A single sample gave rise to the 26 T cell receptor beta chains below, sequenced in a study of shared clonotypes between healthy human individuals (dated by TCRdb to 2018 to 2021). Library preparation used the immunoSEQ multiplex PCR assay. This immuneACCESS table, as held by TCRdb, lists in-frame sequences with V and J called but not all clones. Of the missing ones, under half trace to an unresolved V gene in checked studies; the others have no known cause. In this sample the table shows about 600,000 clones, about 80% of which occur a single time. 12% of the sample goes to the ten largest clones. The sequenced sample consisted of PBMCs. The receptor source for this set is a woman between 40 and 55 years old in good health. Some clones in this sample may be carry-over from other donors' samples.

V gene TRBV27 combines with J gene TRBJ2-1; 8 nucleotides agree with TRBD2. This CDR3 is 17 amino acids long. V trimming: 6 bases; J trimming: 4 bases; junction bases outside the gene matches: 14. Germline CDR1 reads MNHEY; CDR2 reads SMNVEV (reference sequence). CDR3 region: CASRPTPGLGGYNEQFF. Here the CDR3 DNA reads TGTGCCAGCAGGCCAACGCCGGGACTAGGGGGGTACAATGAGCAGTTCTTC.

Points on this clone: Other DNA sequences in the sample encode the same CDR3. The rearrangement uses TRBV20-1 and TRBJ2-1; tentatively, D is TRBD1 (5 bases). The V gene lost 2 bases and the J gene lost 6 bases, with 5 bases spanning the gap. Per the germline V gene, CDR1 is DFQATT and CDR2 is SNEGSKA (reference sequence). The CDR3 is made up of 11 amino acids. Here the CDR3 reads CSARRGNEQFF. The DNA for the CDR3 is TGCAGTGCTAGAAGGGGCAATGAGCAGTTCTTC.

CDR3 DNA: TGTGCCAGCAGGAGCGGGACCGCTGAGCACGAGCAGTACTTC. Translated, it gives CASRSGTAEHEQYF. The chain combines TRBV28 with TRBJ2-7; TRBD2 matches 7 bases. Germline CDR1 MDHEN, CDR2 SYDVKM. This CDR3 is built from 14 residues. V shed 6 bases, J shed 5 bases, and the junction held 10 bases outside the gene matches. Looking up the rest from reference TRBV28 and TRBJ2-7 gives the full variable domain: DVKVTQSSRYLVKRTGEKVFLECVQDMDHENMFWYRQDPGLGLRLIYFSYDVKMKEKGDIPEGYSVSREKKERFSLILESASTNQTSMYLCASRSGTAEHEQYFGPGTRLTVT.

The chain joins TRBV11-3 to TRBJ1-6; D call uncertain. Trimming took off 6 bases at V and 6 bases at J, with 9 bases between the two ends. This CDR3 has 13 residues. Germline V lookup: CDR1 SGHNT, CDR2 YENEEA. CDR3 in DNA: TGTGCCAGCAGAAAGGCAGCTAATTCACCCCTCCACTTT. This sequence encodes CASRKAANSPLHF.

As for this clone: A read error may explain this, as a much larger clone is one base away. Other DNA sequences in this sample translate to the same CDR3. V gene TRBV9 combines with J gene TRBJ2-7, with 9 bases identical to TRBD2. There are 13 residues in the CDR3. Germline V lookup: CDR1 SGDLS, CDR2 YYNGEE. The CDR3 here is CASSVGLAGEQYF. In DNA, the CDR3 is TGTGCAAGCAGCGTTGGGCTAGCGGGAGAGCAGTACTTC.

This sequence joins TRBV7-3 and TRBJ2-2; TRBD2 agrees at 14 bases. Trimming took 2 bases from V and 4 from J; bases not matched to a gene: 6. CDR3 length: 18 amino acids. CDR1 and CDR2 from the germline V gene are SGHTA and FQGTGA. The CDR3: CASSLGAGLAGGTGELFF. In nucleotides, the CDR3 is TGTGCCAGCAGCTTAGGGGCCGGACTAGCGGGAGGCACCGGGGAGCTGTTTTTT.

This clone showed up just a few times. This sequence joins TRBV6-1 and TRBJ2-7; TRBD2 agrees at 7 bases. Unmatched junction bases numbered 7, after V lost 7 bases and J lost 1 base. Germline V gives CDR1 MNHNS, CDR2 SASEGT. The CDR3 loop spans 14 amino acids. The CDR3 DNA follows: TGTGCCAGCATCTTAGGGAGGGGTTCCTACGAGCAGTACTTC. This gives the protein CASILGRGSYEQYF.

About this clone: At the DNA level, this CDR3 is encoded by other sequences in the same sample as well. The CDR3 nucleotides are TGTGCCAGCAGCTTGGGGACCTCCTACAATGAGCAGTTCTTC. Its protein product is CASSLGTSYNEQFF. J is TRBJ2-1 and V is TRBV5-4; unclear D gene. The CDR3 has 14 residues. Germline values: CDR1 SGHNT, CDR2 YYREEE (reference sequence). V lost 0 bases to trimming and J lost 0 bases, with 4 bases between them.

V gene TRBV27 combines with J gene TRBJ2-1, with 8 nucleotides matching TRBD2. The CDR3 is 15 residues long. V lost 5 bases to trimming and J lost 6 bases; unmatched junction nucleotides: 9. From germline, CDR1 is MNHEY and CDR2 SMNVEV (reference sequence). The CDR3 reads CASSTSGRGFNEQFF. As DNA, the CDR3 is TGTGCCAGCAGTACGAGCGGGAGAGGCTTCAATGAGCAGTTCTTC.

The chain couples TRBV28 to TRBJ2-7, with TRBD1 as a possible D gene (7 bases). V shed 6 bases and J shed 6 bases, with 18 bases lying between them. The CDR3 loop spans 14 amino acids. The germline V gene encodes CDR1 MDHEN and CDR2 SYDVKM. The CDR3 coding sequence is TGTGCCAGCAGAGCGACAGGGACTTATTTCGAGCAGTACTTC. Encoded protein: CASRATGTYFEQYF.

The V call is TRBV27, the J call TRBJ2-1; 9 bases are shared with TRBD2. Trimming removed 0 bases from V and 0 bases from J; junction bases left unmatched: 9. Germline CDR1 is MNHEY and CDR2 is SMNVEV (reference sequence). CDR3 length: 19 amino acids. The CDR3 is CASSLSWLAGTSSYNEQFF. CDR3 coding DNA: TGTGCCAGCAGTTTATCGTGGCTAGCGGGGACCTCCTCCTACAATGAGCAGTTCTTC.

The table lists this clone with a few counts. The gene calls are TRBV28 and TRBJ1-5; D ambiguous. CDR1 is MDHEN, CDR2 SYDVKM, per germline. The CDR3 spans 14 residues. V was cut by 7 bases and J by 6 bases, with 16 bases left in between. CDR3 protein: CASTQSGYGQPQHF. The CDR3 DNA sequence: TGTGCCAGCACCCAGTCGGGATACGGTCAGCCCCAGCATTTT.

The V gene is TRBV6-5, the J gene TRBJ2-5, with 7 positions matching TRBD2. The length of the CDR3 is 15 residues. Germline assignment: CDR1 MNHEY and CDR2 SVGAGI. V dropped 0 bases and J dropped 5; count of bases not matched to a gene: 6. In DNA, the CDR3 is TGTGCCAGCAGTTACTCGCGGAGGGGAGGGGAGACCCAGTACTTC. Amino acids: CASSYSRRGGETQYF.

V gene TRBV5-1 combines with J gene TRBJ1-3; D remains ambiguous. The CDR3 covers 18 residues. Trimming took 4 bases from V and 0 from J, leaving 20 bases between them. From germline, CDR1 is SGHRS and CDR2 YFSETQ. The CDR3 is CASSPTFRTDLSGNTIYF. The CDR3 DNA sequence: TGCGCCAGCAGCCCCACCTTCAGAACAGACCTCTCTGGAAACACCATATATTTT.

The genes are TRBV5-1 and TRBJ2-1, with 7 bases fitting TRBD2. CDR3 length: 14 amino acids. Trimming removed 3 bases from V and 4 bases from J; junction bases left unmatched: 4. The germline CDR1 and CDR2 sequences are SGHRS and YFSETQ. CDR3 in DNA: TGCGCCAGCAGCTCGGGACTACAATACAATGAGCAGTTCTTC. This encodes CASSSGLQYNEQFF.

This clone has a handful of counts. V gene TRBV2 combines with J gene TRBJ2-7; D gene ambiguous. CDR3 size: 13 residues. Germline V CDR1 and CDR2: SNHLY, FYNNEI. V was cut by 8 bases and J by 6 bases, with 17 bases left in between. This CDR3 reads CASLGPPGSEQYF. The CDR3 DNA sequence: TGTGCCAGCCTGGGCCCCCCTGGCTCCGAGCAGTACTTC. Together with reference TRBV2 and TRBJ2-7, the CDR3 gives the full variable domain: EPEVTQTPSHQVTQMGQEVILRCVPISNHLYFYWYRQILGQKVEFLVSFYNNEISEKSEIFDDQFSVERPDGSNFTLKIRSTKLEDSAMYFCASLGPPGSEQYFGPGTRLTVT.

This sequence joins TRBV28 and TRBJ2-7; the D gene is possibly TRBD1 (6 bases). Trimming removed 7 bases from V and 1 base from J, with 14 bases in between. In germline, CDR1 is MDHEN, CDR2 SYDVKM. The CDR3 spans 14 residues. CDR3: CASILQDSSYEQYF. In nucleotides, the CDR3 is TGTGCCAGCATTCTTCAGGACAGTTCCTACGAGCAGTACTTC. The complete variable domain, with remaining parts taken from reference TRBV28 and TRBJ2-7, reads DVKVTQSSRYLVKRTGEKVFLECVQDMDHENMFWYRQDPGLGLRLIYFSYDVKMKEKGDIPEGYSVSREKKERFSLILESASTNQTSMYLCASILQDSSYEQYFGPGTRLTVT.

Comment on this clone: This CDR3 is also generated by other DNA sequences in the sample. The V and J genes are TRBV18 and TRBJ1-1, with 7 nucleotides matching TRBD1. The CDR3 is 14 residues long. Per the germline V gene, CDR1 is KGHSH and CDR2 is LQKENI. Germline trimming cut 3 bases from V and 3 bases from J; bases unmatched to any gene: 4. The CDR3 loop is CASSPTGKDTEAFF. For the CDR3, the DNA is TGTGCCAGCTCACCGACAGGGAAAGACACTGAAGCTTTCTTT.

This clone came up once. This rearrangement joins TRBV6-6 to TRBJ2-7; D is unresolved. The CDR3 length is 16 residues. V lost 3 bases and J 2 bases, leaving 17 bases between the germline ends. Germline CDR1 reads MNHNY; CDR2 reads SVGAGI (reference sequence). The CDR3 region has the DNA TGTGCCAGCAGTTATTTCCCCCCTCCAGGCCCCTACGAGCAGTACTTC. Protein: CASSYFPPPGPYEQYF.

This clone was picked up a small number of times. The chain is built from TRBV2 and TRBJ1-1, with D possibly matching TRBD1 (6 bases). Deletions cut 7 bases from V and 5 bases from J, with 14 bases between. CDR3 length: 13 residues. Germline CDR1 SNHLY, CDR2 FYNNEI. The CDR3 loop reads CASMGEGGTEAFF. As DNA, the CDR3 is TGTGCCAGCATGGGTGAGGGGGGGACTGAAGCTTTCTTT.

This clone was seen once. This chain connects TRBV12-5 to TRBJ2-1, with D perhaps assigned TRBD1 or TRBD2 (5 bases each). Germline values: CDR1 LGHNT, CDR2 FRNRAP. Trimming took off 5 bases at V and 7 bases at J, with 15 bases between the two ends. The length of the CDR3 is 14 residues. CDR3 loop: CASGHGTLRNEQFF. CDR3 sequence (DNA): TGTGCTAGTGGTCACGGGACGCTGCGGAATGAGCAGTTCTTC.

Remarks on this clone: A far larger clone is only one base removed, so a read error is likely. The chain recombines TRBV28 with TRBJ2-7; 12 positions match TRBD1. Germline CDR1 reads MDHEN; CDR2 reads SYDVKM. The CDR3 consists of 19 residues. Written as DNA, the CDR3 is TGTGCCAGCAGTTTACCCGGGACAGGGGGCTACGGAACCCCCTACGAGCAGCACTTC. Amino acid sequence: CASSLPGTGGYGTPYEQHF.

V is TRBV7-6 and J is TRBJ1-3; TRBD1 matches 8 bases. The germline V gene has CDR1 SGHVS and CDR2 FNYEAQ. The CDR3 spans 20 residues. V was clipped by 0 bases and J by 2 bases; unmatched bases: 15. CDR3 residues: CASSLALTGRGLHPGNTIYF. CDR3 nucleotide sequence: TGTGCCAGCAGCTTAGCGCTAACGGGCAGGGGGCTACACCCTGGAAACACCATATATTTT.

The chain has TRBV5-8 and TRBJ2-3, with D unresolved. With 1 base removed from V and 1 base from J, the gap between germline ends came to 4 bases. There are 13 residues in the CDR3. CDR1 is SGHTS and CDR2 is YDEGEE in the germline V gene. The DNA of the CDR3 is TGTGCCAGCAGCTTGATCCGCACAGATACGCAGTATTTT. This gives the protein CASSLIRTDTQYF.

This sequence joins TRBV4-3 and TRBJ2-1; possibly TRBD2 for D (5 bases). Germline CDR1 is LGHNA and CDR2 is YSLEER. Trimming shortened V by 2 bases and J by 6 bases, and 11 bases separated the two germline ends. The CDR3 length is 14 residues. The CDR3 DNA sequence: TGCGCCAGCAGCCAAATGACTAAATCCAATGAGCAGTTCTTC. It specifies CASSQMTKSNEQFF.

The CDR3 bases are TGTGCCAGCAGACACCCCGGTACAGATACGCAGTATTTT. This gives the protein CASRHPGTDTQYF. The J gene is TRBJ2-3, the V gene TRBV6-5; D call uncertain. V was clipped by 6 bases and J by 3 bases, with 10 bases between them. Germline CDR1 is MNHEY and CDR2 is SVGAGI. This CDR3 has 13 amino acids.